This paragraph covers one TCR beta chain sequence. Its cognate antigen is unknown. The source of the sample is a study of monozygotic twins with inflammatory bowel disease. Study-wide points: No single strong signal or clonotype associated with IBD was supported. Varying immunosuppressive regimens may have increased patient repertoire variability.

Each of the TCR libraries took roughly 4,000 ng of total RNA. Via template switching, UMIs carrying a 6-nucleotide sample barcode were introduced. Reprocessing the 5' RACE reads, TCRdb reports a single entry for every CDR3 protein and omits DNA. The sample includes about 450,000 distinct CDR3 sequences. Sequenced sample: blood. The sequence derives from a human donor with ulcerative colitis or Crohn's disease, or a healthy co-twin of an affected twin (not recorded which).

The CDR3 sequence: CAISKGTETQYF. This sequence joins TRBV10-3 and TRBJ2-5; lacking DNA, the TRBD1 call made by TCRdb goes unchecked. The length of the CDR3 is 12 residues. Germline V lookup: CDR1 ENHRY, CDR2 SYGVKD.